A single sample is the source of the 23 T cell receptor beta chains below, sequenced in a study of T cell changes during pregnancy in multiple sclerosis. Profiled with immunoSEQ multiplex PCR; TCRdb holds only in-frame clones, not every one. The data hold tens of thousands of clones, with approximately 92% observed a single time. The sample was peripheral blood, taken in the third trimester of pregnancy. All receptors come from a female donor in good health, enrolled as a control in a pregnancy study.

V gene TRBV5-1 combines with J gene TRBJ1-5, with 7 nucleotides matching TRBD1. The V segment lost 4 bases and the J segment 5 bases; nucleotides outside the gene matches: 6. The CDR3 spans 14 residues. Germline CDR1 reads SGHRS; CDR2 reads YFSETQ. CDR3 residues: CASSTTGRDQPQHF. In DNA, the CDR3 is TGCGCCAGCAGCACGACAGGGCGCGATCAGCCCCAGCATTTT.

This sequence joins TRBV28 and TRBJ2-1, with 10 bases matching TRBD2. Germline CDR1 MDHEN, CDR2 SYDVKM. Unmatched junction bases numbered 17, after V lost 1 base and J lost 11 bases. The CDR3 extends over 18 amino acids. The CDR3 region has the DNA TGTGCCAGCAGTTTATTGTTTAGGGACCAGCGGGGGGGTCGTCAGCAGTTCTTC. This translates into CASSLLFRDQRGGRQQFF.

V usage is TRBV9 and J usage is TRBJ2-7; D might be TRBD1 (6 bases). Germline V gene data show CDR1 as SGDLS and CDR2 as YYNGEE. Trimming took 4 bases from V and 12 from J, leaving 23 bases between them. The CDR3 runs 14 residues. In DNA form, the CDR3 reads TGTGCCAGCAGCCCAGAGCCCGACAGGTTCAAGGCGTACTTC. Its protein product is CASSPEPDRFKAYF.

The chain employs TRBV20-1 and TRBJ2-7; D not certain. The CDR3 is 11 residues long. V was shortened by 6 bases and J by 4 bases, with 10 bases between the two germline ends. Germline V gene data show CDR1 as DFQATT and CDR2 as SNEGSKA (reference sequence). In nucleotides, the CDR3 is TGCAGTGCCTCAGTCATATACGAGCAGTACTTC. This gives the protein CSASVIYEQYF.

V gene TRBV4-3 combines with J gene TRBJ2-1; 14 bases are a match to TRBD2. Germline-derived CDR1 and CDR2 are LGHNA and YSLEER. V shed 1 base, J shed 8 bases, and the junction held 1 base outside the gene matches. The CDR3 is 15 amino acids. The CDR3 region is CASSQGLAGGYEQFF. DNA of the CDR3: TGCGCCAGCAGCCAAGGACTAGCGGGAGGGTATGAGCAGTTCTTC.

This clone was counted between two and nine times. The chain joins TRBV4-1 to TRBJ2-2; 7 bases are shared with TRBD1. The J segment lost 4 bases and the V segment lost 4 bases, leaving 6 bases of the junction unmatched. The CDR3 sequence is 15 residues long. The germline V gene encodes CDR1 MGHRA and CDR2 YSYEKL. CDR3 protein: CASSLTGESTGELFF. The CDR3 region has the DNA TGCGCCAGCAGCCTAACAGGGGAGAGCACCGGGGAGCTGTTTTTT.

This rearrangement joins TRBV30 to TRBJ2-6, with D perhaps TRBD1 (6 bases). The V end lost 3 bases, the J end lost 3 bases, and 15 bases lay between the germline ends. This CDR3 is built from 16 residues. Germline V CDR1 and CDR2: GTSNPN, SVGIG (reference sequence). The CDR3: CAWSAAGDSGANVLTF. The CDR3 nucleotides read TGTGCCTGGAGCGCCGCAGGGGATAGTGGGGCCAACGTCCTGACTTTC.

The J gene is TRBJ2-1, the V gene TRBV9; maybe TRBD2 (6 bases). The CDR3 extends over 14 amino acids. V lost 3 bases and J 9 bases, leaving 16 bases between the germline ends. Germline V gene sequence: CDR1 SGDLS, CDR2 YYNGEE. The CDR3 loop reads CASSAGTRDSEQFF. The CDR3 coding sequence is TGTGCCAGCAGCGCCGGGACTCGAGACAGTGAGCAGTTCTTC. The whole variable domain, remainder taken from reference TRBV9 and TRBJ2-1, is DSGVTQTPKHLITATGQRVTLRCSPRSGDLSVYWYQQSLDQGLQFLIQYYNGEERAKGNILERFSAQQFPDLHSELNLSSLELGDSALYFCASSAGTRDSEQFFGPGTRLTVL.

The CDR3 nucleotides are TGCGCCAGCAGCTTCGGGGACAGGGGGCACACAGATACGCAGTATTTT. It specifies CASSFGDRGHTDTQYF. The chain combines TRBV5-1 with TRBJ2-3; 12 bases align to TRBD1. Germline CDR1 is SGHRS and CDR2 is YFSETQ. The CDR3 extends over 16 amino acids. Trimming cost V 2 bases and J 2 bases; bases outside gene matches: 3.

This clone was counted between two and nine times. Written as DNA, the CDR3 is TGTGCCAGCAGTGCGGTAGCGGGAGAGTACAATGAGCAGTTCTTC. It translates to CASSAVAGEYNEQFF. This sequence joins TRBV6-4 and TRBJ2-1, with TRBD2 matching over 9 bases. This CDR3 region has 15 residues. The ends lost 4 bases at V and 4 bases at J; junction bases unmatched: 5. Germline loops: CDR1 MRHNA, CDR2 SNTAGT.

This clone was seen just once. The J gene is TRBJ1-1, the V gene TRBV28, with unresolved D. This CDR3 is built from 16 residues. V was pared by 10 bases and J by 0 bases, with 21 bases between. The germline V gene has CDR1 MDHEN and CDR2 SYDVKM. CDR3 DNA sequence: TGTGCCACCATATCCAAAGCCCTTTTCATGAACACTGAAGCTTTCTTT. Residues: CATISKALFMNTEAFF. Full variable domain (rest looked up from reference TRBV28 and TRBJ1-1): DVKVTQSSRYLVKRTGEKVFLECVQDMDHENMFWYRQDPGLGLRLIYFSYDVKMKEKGDIPEGYSVSREKKERFSLILESASTNQTSMYLCATISKALFMNTEAFFGQGTRLTVV.

This chain connects TRBV15 to TRBJ2-1; 7 positions match TRBD1. The CDR3 is 17 residues long. Trimming removed 0 bases from V and 2 bases from J; junction bases left unmatched: 7. Germline-derived CDR1 and CDR2 are LNHNV and YYDKDF (reference sequence). The DNA for the CDR3 is TGTGCCACCAGCAGAGATAGGGGGCTAGACCCCTACAATGAGCAGTTCTTC. This gives the protein CATSRDRGLDPYNEQFF.

V usage is TRBV28 and J usage is TRBJ1-2; 7 bases are shared with TRBD1. Germline loops: CDR1 MDHEN, CDR2 SYDVKM. There are 12 residues in the CDR3. V lost 9 bases and J lost 4; bases outside the gene matches: 5. DNA of the CDR3: TGTGCCAGTACAGGGGACCTCTATGGCTACACCTTC. It specifies CASTGDLYGYTF.

The chain recombines TRBV19 with TRBJ2-5, with TRBD1 identical over 9 bases. V was clipped by 7 bases and J by 5 bases; unmatched bases: 11. This CDR3 has 15 amino acids. Germline CDR1 and CDR2: LNHDA and SQIVND (reference sequence). DNA of the CDR3: TGTGCCAGTAACGCCCTAGGGGACAGGGATGAGACCCAGTACTTC. Its protein product is CASNALGDRDETQYF.

J is TRBJ1-6 and V is TRBV7-6; 8 bases align to TRBD1. V lost 4 bases, J lost 6 bases, and 8 bases stayed unmatched. The germline CDR1 and CDR2 sequences are SGHVS and FNYEAQ. The CDR3 has 16 amino acids. CDR3 sequence reads: CASSSWEQGGNSPLHF. Written as DNA, the CDR3 is TGTGCCAGCAGCTCCTGGGAACAGGGGGGTAATTCACCCCTCCACTTT.

The V call is TRBV19, the J call TRBJ1-6; D gene ambiguous. The CDR3 length is 12 residues. CDR1 LNHDA and CDR2 SQIVND come from the germline V gene (reference sequence). The V end lost 5 bases, the J end lost 11 bases, and 10 bases lay between the germline ends. This chain's CDR3 is CASSLPAAPLHF. DNA for the CDR3: TGTGCCAGTAGTCTCCCGGCGGCACCCCTCCACTTT.

CDR3 sequence (DNA): TGTGCCAGCAGCTTCGGAGAGACTGGGGCCAACGTCCTGACTTTC. It translates to CASSFGETGANVLTF. The chain couples TRBV7-9 to TRBJ2-6; no reliable D call. The V gene's germline CDR1 is SEHNR and CDR2 FQNEAQ (reference sequence). With 3 bases removed from V and 2 bases from J, the gap between germline ends came to 8 bases. The CDR3 has 15 residues.

The chain carries TRBV7-9 and TRBJ1-1; TRBD1 aligns across 10 bases. In germline, CDR1 is SEHNR, CDR2 FQNEAQ (reference sequence). This CDR3 region has 14 residues. The V segment lost 5 bases and the J segment 3 bases; nucleotides outside the gene matches: 3. In DNA form, the CDR3 reads TGTGCCAGCAGCGGACAGGGGGAAGACACTGAAGCTTTCTTT. Protein: CASSGQGEDTEAFF.

The chain combines TRBV7-2 with TRBJ2-7; TRBD1 is a possible D gene (5 bases). This CDR3 is 14 amino acids long. Germline-derived CDR1 and CDR2 are SGHTA and FQGNSA. V gave up 5 bases and J gave up 2 bases, with 13 bases separating them. The CDR3 DNA reads TGTGCCAGCAGCAGAAGCCAGGGTACCTACGAGCAGTACTTC. The encoded protein is CASSRSQGTYEQYF.

V usage is TRBV2 and J usage is TRBJ2-3, with TRBD2 matching over 8 bases. The CDR3 runs to 15 residues. CDR1 is SNHLY and CDR2 is FYNNEI in the germline V gene. Germline trimming cut 7 bases from V and 6 bases from J; bases unmatched to any gene: 12. The chain's CDR3 is CASKKTSAVFDTQYF. The DNA for the CDR3 is TGTGCCAGCAAGAAGACTAGCGCGGTTTTTGATACGCAGTATTTT.

The gene calls are TRBV5-4 and TRBJ2-7; the D gene is possibly TRBD2 (5 bases). Trimming took 0 bases from V and 5 from J, leaving 9 bases between them. Germline CDR1 SGHNT, CDR2 YYREEE (reference sequence). CDR3 length: 13 residues. The CDR3 nucleotides are TGTGCCAGCAGCTTGGCCGGGATCAACGAGCAGTACTTC. It codes for CASSLAGINEQYF. Full variable domain (outside the CDR3, taken from reference TRBV5-4 and TRBJ2-7): ETGVTQSPTHLIKTRGQQVTLRCSSQSGHNTVSWYQQALGQGPQFIFQYYREEENGRGNFPPRFSGLQFPNYSSELNVNALELDDSALYLCASSLAGINEQYFGPGTRLTVT.

V gene TRBV6-5 combines with J gene TRBJ2-5, with 9 bases aligning to TRBD2. The CDR3 runs 15 residues. V was pared by 4 bases and J by 5 bases, with 8 bases of the junction left unmatched. Germline-derived CDR1 and CDR2 are MNHEY and SVGAGI. The CDR3 loop reads CASSWSSGVGETQYF. Here the CDR3 DNA reads TGTGCCAGCAGTTGGTCTAGCGGGGTAGGGGAGACCCAGTACTTC.

The chain uses TRBV20-1 and TRBJ2-3; tentatively, D is TRBD2 (6 bases). CDR3 size: 11 residues. Trimming left V 5 bases short and J 4 bases short, with 7 bases between. Germline CDR1 and CDR2: DFQATT and SNEGSKA (reference sequence). CDR3 nucleotide sequence: TGCAGTGCTTTAGCGGCAGATACGCAGTATTTT. It encodes CSALAADTQYF.